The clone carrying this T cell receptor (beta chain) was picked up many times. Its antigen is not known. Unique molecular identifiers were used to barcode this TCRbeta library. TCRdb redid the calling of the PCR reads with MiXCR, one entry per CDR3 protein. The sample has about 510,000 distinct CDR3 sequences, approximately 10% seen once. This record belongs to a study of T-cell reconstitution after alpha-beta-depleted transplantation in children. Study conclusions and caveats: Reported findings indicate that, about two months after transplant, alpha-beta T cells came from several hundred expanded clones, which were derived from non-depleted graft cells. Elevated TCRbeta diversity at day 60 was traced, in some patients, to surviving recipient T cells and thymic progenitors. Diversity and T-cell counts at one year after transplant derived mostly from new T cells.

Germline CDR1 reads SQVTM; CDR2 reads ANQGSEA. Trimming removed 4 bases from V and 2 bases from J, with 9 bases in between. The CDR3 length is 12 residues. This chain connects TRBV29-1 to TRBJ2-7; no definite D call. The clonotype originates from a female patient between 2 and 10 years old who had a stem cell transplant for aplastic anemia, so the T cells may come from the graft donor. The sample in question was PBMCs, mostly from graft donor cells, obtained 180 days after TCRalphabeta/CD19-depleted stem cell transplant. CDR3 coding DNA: TGCAGCGTTGCTACTACCACCTACGAGCAGTACTTC. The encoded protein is CSVATTTYEQYF.